This TCR beta chain originates from a study of T cells in Graves' hyperthyroidism and ophthalmopathy. The CDR3 length is 12 residues. V was pared by 5 bases and J by 7 bases, with 11 bases between. Looked up from germline, CDR1 is SGHAT and CDR2 is FQNNGV. This clonotype has ten or more counts. Criteria for exclusion of patients were uncontrolled infection, other autoimmune disease, pregnancy or lactation. Orbital computed tomography, thyroid ultrasound, serum thyroxine and TRAb, and clinical symptoms together informed the diagnoses. TCR beta CDR3 region amplification was performed from RNA transcripts. First-round RT-PCR with HTBI primers amplified the TCR CDR3 region. TCRdb ran MiXCR on the multiplex PCR reads and lists one entry per CDR3 protein. The table includes approximately 870,000 distinct CDR3 sequences, 38% detected once.

This TCR derives from a young man with Graves' hyperthyroidism. Input material: blood. The chain couples TRBV11-2 to TRBJ1-2, with D maybe TRBD1 (6 bases). CDR3 DNA sequence: TGTGCCAGCAGCCCCGGGACACCTGGCTACACCTTC. It codes for CASSPGTPGYTF.